These T cell receptor beta chains were read from a single sample in a study of blood T cells in healthy people across ages. Each CDR3 protein gets one entry after TCRdb re-called the 5' RACE reads with MiXCR. The sample yields approximately 670,000 distinct CDR3 sequences, approximately 40% seen once. The sample was blood. The receptors here all came from an elderly man in good health. Each CDR3 is given with its conserved first and last residue. Each record gives: D gene, clone size, J gene, V gene, CDR3 DNA, CDR3 protein. D genes are given only for firm matches. A row's size may be missing; if present it is once, few, many or a size class.

>NA|few|TRBJ2-7|TRBV6-1
TGTGCCAGCAGTGAAGCGGCAGGGCAGTACTTC
CASSEAAGQYF
>NA|NA|TRBJ1-2|TRBV6-6
TGTGCCCATGGCGGGGATATTCCCTATGGCTACACCTTC
CAHGGDIPYGYTF
>TRBD1|NA|TRBJ2-7|TRBV6-2/TRBV6-3
TGTGCCAGCCGGGACAGGAATACCTACGAGCAGTACTTC
CASRDRNTYEQYF
>NA|NA|TRBJ2-1|TRBV27
TGTGCCAACAAGGGACAAAACTACAATGAGCAGTTCTTC
CANKGQNYNEQFF
>TRBD2|NA|TRBJ2-1|TRBV24-1
TGTGCCACCAGTGATTTTGTCAGGGCCGGGGGGGATGAGCAGTTCTTC
CATSDFVRAGGDEQFF
>TRBD2|many|TRBJ2-1|TRBV7-8
TGTGCCAGCAGCGATAGCGGGAGTTACAATGAGCAGTTCTTC
CASSDSGSYNEQFF
>TRBD2|NA|TRBJ2-2|TRBV20-1
TGCAGTGCTTTCTCGACTAGCGCGAACACCGGGGAGCTGTTTTTT
CSAFSTSANTGELFF
>TRBD2|NA|TRBJ2-1|TRBV27
TGTGCCAGCAGTTTTAGCGGGGGGGGCAACTCCTACAATGAGCAGTTCTTC
CASSFSGGGNSYNEQFF
>TRBD1|NA|TRBJ2-5|TRBV20-1
TGCAGTGCAAAGACAGGGTCGAAAGAGACCCAGTACTTC
CSAKTGSKETQYF
>NA|NA|TRBJ2-3|TRBV4-3
TGCGCCAGCAGGCGCGACATCGGGAAAGATACGCAGTATTTT
CASRRDIGKDTQYF
>NA|NA|TRBJ2-5|TRBV6-2/TRBV6-3
TGTGCCAGCAATAAGATCCAAGGCGTACAAGAGACCCAGTACTTC
CASNKIQGVQETQYF
>NA|many|TRBJ2-3|TRBV29-1
TGCAGCTTAAAACGGCGGGGCACGAATACGCAGTATTTT
CSLKRRGTNTQYF
>TRBD2|NA|TRBJ2-1|TRBV20-1
TGCAGTGCTAGATCTAAGGTGTTACCGGGACTAGCGTTCAATGAGCAGTTCTTC
CSARSKVLPGLAFNEQFF
>TRBD1|NA|TRBJ1-2|TRBV7-9
TGTGCCAGCAGCCAAACCACCGGGACAGGGTTTGGCTACACCTTC
CASSQTTGTGFGYTF
>NA|NA|TRBJ2-7|TRBV6-2/TRBV6-3
TGTGCCAGCAGCCAGGCGACGAACGAGCAGTACTTC
CASSQATNEQYF
>NA|NA|TRBJ2-5|TRBV5-5
TGTGCCGGCAGCCTGGTAGGCGGCAATGAGCAGTACTTC
CAGSLVGGNEQYF
>NA|NA|TRBJ2-6|TRBV14
TGTGCCAGCAGCCAAGATACCGGGGCCAACGTCCTGACTTTC
CASSQDTGANVLTF
>NA|few|TRBJ1-6|TRBV4-3
TGCGCCAGCAGCCAAGAACCAGGGCTCCATAATTCACCCCTCCACTTT
CASSQEPGLHNSPLHF
>NA|NA|TRBJ2-3|TRBV27
TGTGCCAGCAGTAAGATCCACACAGATACGCAGTATTTT
CASSKIHTDTQYF
>NA|few|TRBJ2-1|TRBV24-1
TGTGCCACCAGTGATGACCCAGGGACGAGGTACAATGAGCAGTTCTTC
CATSDDPGTRYNEQFF
>NA|NA|TRBJ2-2|TRBV6-6
TGTGCCAGTACATGGGGGGCAACCGGGGAGCTGTTTTTT
CASTWGATGELFF
>NA|few|TRBJ2-3|TRBV27
TGTGCCAGCTCTCTAAAATACACAGATACGCAGTATTTT
CASSLKYTDTQYF
>TRBD1|NA|TRBJ1-1|TRBV7-9
TGTGCCAGCAGCCCCGGACAGGGGGAGACTGAAGCTTTCTTT
CASSPGQGETEAFF
>NA|NA|TRBJ2-1|TRBV28
TGTGCCAGCACCCAGGATTACAATGAGCAGTTCTTC
CASTQDYNEQFF
>NA|NA|TRBJ1-1|TRBV12-3/TRBV12-4
TGCGCCAGCAGCTTAAAGGAAAACACTGAAGCTTTCTTT
CASSLKENTEAFF
>TRBD1|NA|TRBJ2-1|TRBV6-2/TRBV6-3
TGTGCCAGCAGAGAAGGGACAGGGCTATACATTTCCTACGAGCAGTTCTTC
CASREGTGLYISYEQFF
>NA|few|TRBJ2-7|TRBV20-1
TGCAGTGCTAGTGGAGGGGCCGGGGGGCGCGGGAACGAGCAGTACTTC
CSASGGAGGRGNEQYF
>TRBD2|NA|TRBJ2-1|TRBV7-2
TGTGCCAGCAGCTTAGAAGGCGGGAGTAAAATCAATGAGCAGTTCTTC
CASSLEGGSKINEQFF
>NA|NA|TRBJ1-1|TRBV7-9
TGTGCCAGCAGCTTATTCGGCGGTACGAACACTGAAGCTTTCTTT
CASSLFGGTNTEAFF
>TRBD1|NA|TRBJ2-1|TRBV5-5
TGTGCCAGCAGCCCCTTAACAGGGGCTAAGAATGAGCAGTTCTTC
CASSPLTGAKNEQFF
>TRBD2|few|TRBJ2-2|TRBV7-8
TGTGCCAGCAGCTTAATCGGGGGGGGCAACACCGGGGAGCTGTTTTTT
CASSLIGGGNTGELFF
>NA|few|TRBJ1-5|TRBV20-1
TGCAGTGCTTCTGACCCTTATAGCAATCAGCCCCAGCATTTT
CSASDPYSNQPQHF
>NA|NA|TRBJ2-7|TRBV5-1
TGCGCCAGCACTCCTAGGGGGGGAGTTGGTCGCGAGCAGTACTTC
CASTPRGGVGREQYF
>NA|few|TRBJ2-3|TRBV20-1
TGCAGTGCTAGAGATACGAGAACTAGAGGAGATACGCAGTATTTT
CSARDTRTRGDTQYF
>NA|NA|TRBJ2-4|TRBV24-1
TGTGCCACCAGTGACCACGGGATAGGCGGTGACGGTATTCAGTACTTC
CATSDHGIGGDGIQYF
>NA|NA|TRBJ2-1|TRBV27
TGTGCCGGCAGTTTATCAGGTTCGGTGTACTCCTACAATGAGCAGTTCTTC
CAGSLSGSVYSYNEQFF
>NA|NA|TRBJ1-2|TRBV7-6
TGTGCCAGCAGCTTAGCGGACTACTATGGCTACACCTTC
CASSLADYYGYTF
>TRBD1|NA|TRBJ1-6|TRBV20-1
TGCAGTGCCCGGGGACAGGGCAACTATAATTCACCCCTCCACTTT
CSARGQGNYNSPLHF
>NA|many|TRBJ1-5|TRBV7-2
TGTGCCAGCAGCTTAGACAGGGTAGCAAATCAGCCCCAGCATTTT
CASSLDRVANQPQHF
>NA|NA|TRBJ1-1|TRBV20-1
TGCAGTGCTAGAGATTTTCCCACTGAAGCTTTCTTT
CSARDFPTEAFF
>NA|NA|TRBJ1-2|TRBV30
TGTGCCTGGAGTACTCTAGATGGCTACACCTTC
CAWSTLDGYTF
>NA|many|TRBJ2-3|TRBV10-3
TGTGCCATCAGTGAGCAGGGCTCGACGCCTTCAGATACGCAGTATTTT
CAISEQGSTPSDTQYF
>TRBD2|NA|TRBJ2-2|TRBV6-2/TRBV6-3
TGTGCCAGCAGTTACGGCGGGGGGTACACCGGGGAGCTGTTTTTT
CASSYGGGYTGELFF
>TRBD1|NA|TRBJ2-7|TRBV20-1
TGCAGTGCTAGAACCTTTTTCGGACAGGACATTTACGAGCAGTACTTC
CSARTFFGQDIYEQYF